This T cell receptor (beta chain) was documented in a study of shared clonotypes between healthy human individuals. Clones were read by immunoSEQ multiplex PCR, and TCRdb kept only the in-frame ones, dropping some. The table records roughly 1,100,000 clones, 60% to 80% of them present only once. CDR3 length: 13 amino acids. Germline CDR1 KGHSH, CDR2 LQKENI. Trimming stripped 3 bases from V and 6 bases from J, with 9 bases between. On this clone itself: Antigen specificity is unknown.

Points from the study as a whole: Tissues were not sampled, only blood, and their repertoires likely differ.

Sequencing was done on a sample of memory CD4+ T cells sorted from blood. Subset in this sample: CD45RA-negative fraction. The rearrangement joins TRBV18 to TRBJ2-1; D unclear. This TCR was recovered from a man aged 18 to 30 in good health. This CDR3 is CASSPYGRNEQFF. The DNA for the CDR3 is TGTGCCAGCTCACCGTATGGTCGCAATGAGCAGTTCTTC.